The T cell receptor (beta chain) described here comes from a study of metastatic and nonmetastatic thyroid tumors. Findings of the study overall: TCR beta diversity was reportedly significantly higher in malignant thyroid tumors than benign nodules, in blood and tumor.

TCRdb reanalyzed the PCR reads with MiXCR. The sample includes 20,000 or so clones, roughly a quarter seen only once; the top ten take 6% to 7.5%. Note on this clone: Its matching antigen is unknown.

No treatment had been given to any patient before thyroid surgery. Losses at the gene ends were 6 bases for V and 3 bases for J; bases not matched to a gene: 14. CDR1 is MNHNS and CDR2 is SASEGT in the germline V gene. The CDR3 is made up of 16 amino acids. This TCR was recovered from a female donor with papillary thyroid cancer or a benign thyroid nodule (not recorded which). Some clones in this sample may be carry-over from other donors' samples. The chain is built from TRBV6-1 and TRBJ2-7, with TRBD2 identical over 7 bases. The sequencing sample was made of blood. The CDR3 nucleotides read TGTGCCAGCAGCCTCACCTCCGGGGACTATAGCTACGAGCAGTACTTC. Translating gives CASSLTSGDYSYEQYF.